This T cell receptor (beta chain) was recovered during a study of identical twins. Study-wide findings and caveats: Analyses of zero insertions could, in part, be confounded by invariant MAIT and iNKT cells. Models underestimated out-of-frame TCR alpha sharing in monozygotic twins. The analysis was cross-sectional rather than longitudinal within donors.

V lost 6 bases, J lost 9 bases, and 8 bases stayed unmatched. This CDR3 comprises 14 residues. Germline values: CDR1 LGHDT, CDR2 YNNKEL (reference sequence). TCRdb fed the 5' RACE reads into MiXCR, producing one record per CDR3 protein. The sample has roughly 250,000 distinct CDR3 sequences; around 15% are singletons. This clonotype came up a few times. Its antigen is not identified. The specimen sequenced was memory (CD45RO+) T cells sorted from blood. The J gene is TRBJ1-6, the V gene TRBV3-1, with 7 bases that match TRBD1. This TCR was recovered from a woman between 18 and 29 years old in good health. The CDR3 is CASSYRGEGSPLHF. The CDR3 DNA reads TGTGCCAGCAGTTACAGGGGTGAGGGTTCACCCCTCCACTTT.